Below are 19 T cell receptor beta chains sequenced from a single sample in a study of human T cells and chemical hapten exposure. One entry per CDR3 protein, called by TCRdb with MiXCR from the RACE reads. The table shows about 51,000 distinct CDR3 sequences, with 8.5% to 10% occurring only once. The time point denotes: pre-sensitization, week 0. The treatment denotes: therapeutic diphenylcyclopropenone sensitization with weekly scalp DPC. The sample in question was whole blood, obtained in connection with sensitization to the hapten diphenylcyclopropenone (DPC). These receptors all stem from a woman aged 40 to 49 with alopecia areata. Some clones in this sample may be carry-over from other donors' samples.

The J gene is TRBJ2-3, the V gene TRBV6-5; no firm D call. CDR1 and CDR2 (germline): MNHEY, SVGAGI. The CDR3 has 11 residues. The V and J ends lost 2 bases and 7 bases respectively, with 4 bases between them. The CDR3 region is CASSYLYTQYF. As DNA, the CDR3 is TGTGCCAGCAGTTACCTTTATACGCAGTATTTT.

This clonotype was picked up many times. The CDR3 region has the DNA TGTGCCAGCAGCTTACTACAGGGGGCAGTCACTGAAGCTTTCTTT. Amino acid sequence: CASSLLQGAVTEAFF. This chain connects TRBV7-6 to TRBJ1-1; 9 bases agree with TRBD1. Per the germline V gene, CDR1 is SGHVS and CDR2 is FNYEAQ. The ends lost 2 bases at V and 4 bases at J; junction bases unmatched: 5. This CDR3 region has 15 residues.

Ten or more counts support this clonotype. This chain links TRBV5-1 with TRBJ1-3; D is uncertain. Trimming took 1 base from V and 0 from J, leaving 5 bases between them. Germline V gene lookup returns CDR1 SGHRS and CDR2 YFSETQ. The CDR3 runs 14 residues. The CDR3 nucleotides are TGCGCCAGCAGCTTGTCTAGCTCTGGAAACACCATATATTTT. It specifies CASSLSSSGNTIYF.

This clonotype was recorded at least ten times. V is TRBV7-6 and J is TRBJ2-5; the D is unclear. Germline V gene sequence: CDR1 SGHVS, CDR2 FNYEAQ. The CDR3 consists of 14 residues. The ends were cut back, 5 bases at V and 7 bases at J, with 17 bases in the middle. Here the CDR3 reads CASSTWLDDGTQYF. CDR3 DNA: TGTGCCAGCAGCACCTGGTTGGACGACGGGACCCAGTACTTC.

This clonotype was detected only a few times. This chain links TRBV5-6 with TRBJ1-6; 11 bases align to TRBD1. The CDR3 is 16 residues long. Germline values: CDR1 SGHDT, CDR2 YYEEEE. Trimming removed 4 bases from V and 8 bases from J; junction bases left unmatched: 8. This CDR3 reads CASSSRDRGVDSPLHF. The CDR3 bases are TGTGCCAGCAGCAGCCGGGACAGGGGGGTTGATTCACCCCTCCACTTT. Full variable domain (outside the CDR3, taken from reference TRBV5-6 and TRBJ1-6): DAGVTQSPTHLIKTRGQQVTLRCSPKSGHDTVSWYQQALGQGPQFIFQYYEEEERQRGNFPDRFSGHQFPNYSSELNVNALLLGDSALYLCASSSRDRGVDSPLHFGNGTRLTVT.

The gene calls are TRBV4-1 and TRBJ2-7; D may be TRBD1 or TRBD2 (6 bases each). This CDR3 has 15 residues. V was pared by 1 base and J by 4 bases, with 14 bases between. CDR1 is MGHRA, CDR2 YSYEKL, per germline. The CDR3 region is CASSQVRGASYEQYF. CDR3 in DNA: TGCGCCAGCAGCCAAGTGAGGGGGGCATCGTACGAGCAGTACTTC.

This clonotype was seen repeatedly, ten times or more. The rearrangement joins TRBV7-3 to TRBJ2-5, with D perhaps matching TRBD1 or TRBD2 (5 bases each). The CDR3 is 13 amino acids. Germline lookup yields CDR1 SGHTA and CDR2 FQGTGA. Trimming cost V 4 bases and J 7 bases, with 13 bases left between them. The DNA for the CDR3 is TGTGCCAGCAGCTACGATCGGGACGGGACCCAGTACTTC. This sequence encodes CASSYDRDGTQYF.

This clonotype was detected ten times or more. The chain combines TRBV28 with TRBJ1-3; D uncertain. This CDR3 has 13 amino acids. The germline V gene has CDR1 MDHEN and CDR2 SYDVKM. V lost 6 bases and J 3 bases, leaving 9 bases between the germline ends. The CDR3 loop is CASRSPRGNTIYF. For the CDR3, the DNA is TGTGCCAGCAGGAGCCCTCGTGGAAACACCATATATTTT.

Remarks on this clonotype: Given a much more abundant clone one base away, this may be a read error. The rearrangement links TRBV5-6 to TRBJ1-1; no definite D call. Germline loops: CDR1 SGHDT, CDR2 YYEEEE. Trimming stripped 0 bases from V and 3 bases from J, with 6 bases between. This CDR3 is 13 amino acids long. CDR3 protein: CASSLVGYTEAFF. The CDR3 DNA follows: TGTGCCAGCAGCTTGGTGGGGTACACTGAAGCTTTCTTT.

This clonotype showed up many times. This chain uses TRBV30 with TRBJ2-3; D assignment may be TRBD1 or TRBD2 (6 bases each). The CDR3 is 14 residues long. With 0 bases removed from V and 4 bases from J, the gap between germline ends came to 11 bases. The germline V gene encodes CDR1 GTSNPN and CDR2 SVGIG (reference sequence). Here the CDR3 DNA reads TGTGCCTGGAGTGTAGATAGGGGGGCAGATACGCAGTATTTT. This sequence encodes CAWSVDRGADTQYF.

This clonotype occurred a few times. The chain carries TRBV28 and TRBJ1-1; TRBD1 matches 7 bases. This CDR3 is 12 amino acids long. V shed 8 bases and J 8 bases; nucleotides not matched to a gene: 8. Germline lookup yields CDR1 MDHEN and CDR2 SYDVKM. CDR3 sequence reads: CASANGQAEAFF. The CDR3 bases are TGTGCCAGCGCTAACGGACAGGCGGAAGCTTTCTTT. Variable domain in full (rest from reference TRBV28 and TRBJ1-1): DVKVTQSSRYLVKRTGEKVFLECVQDMDHENMFWYRQDPGLGLRLIYFSYDVKMKEKGDIPEGYSVSREKKERFSLILESASTNQTSMYLCASANGQAEAFFGQGTRLTVV.

This clonotype was seen more than once but under ten times. The rearrangement joins TRBV2 to TRBJ1-5, with D uncertain. CDR1 and CDR2 from the germline V gene are SNHLY and FYNNEI. The CDR3 runs 15 residues. V shed 0 bases and J shed 3 bases, with 9 bases lying between them. The CDR3 here is CASSEAGRANQPQHF. CDR3 in DNA: TGTGCCAGCAGTGAAGCTGGGAGGGCCAATCAGCCCCAGCATTTT.

In this sample, this clonotype turned up many times. The genes are TRBV28 and TRBJ1-1, with a possible D match to TRBD1 (6 bases). V was pared by 10 bases and J by 5 bases, with 23 bases between. Germline loops: CDR1 MDHEN, CDR2 SYDVKM. The CDR3 runs 15 residues. The CDR3 DNA reads as TGTGCCACCATTAACAGACAGGCCCGGGGGACTGAAGCTTTCTTT. Translating gives CATINRQARGTEAFF.

This clonotype occurred a few times. CDR3 DNA: TGTGCCAGCACCCCCCAGGGGCGCACAGATACGCAGTATTTT. Its protein product is CASTPQGRTDTQYF. The chain combines TRBV28 with TRBJ2-3, with D perhaps matching TRBD1 (6 bases). CDR1 MDHEN and CDR2 SYDVKM come from the germline V gene. The V and J ends lost 7 bases and 1 base respectively, with 12 bases between them. The CDR3 covers 14 residues.

This clonotype was picked up many times. CDR3 sequence reads: CSARRTGGDYEQYF. The CDR3, as DNA: TGCAGTGCTAGAAGGACAGGGGGAGATTACGAGCAGTACTTC. This chain connects TRBV20-1 to TRBJ2-7, with 10 bases matching TRBD1. The CDR3 length is 14 residues. Trimming at V came to 2 bases and at J to 4 bases, leaving 5 bases not matched to a gene. Per the germline V gene, CDR1 is DFQATT and CDR2 is SNEGSKA (reference sequence).

Concerning this clonotype itself: An end of the junction differs from the germline gene, which may be a read error. CDR3 protein: CVSSLGASGANVLTF. CDR3 sequence (DNA): TGTGTCAGCAGCTTGGGAGCCTCTGGGGCCAACGTCCTGACTTTC. The rearrangement uses TRBV7-6 and TRBJ2-6, with D possibly TRBD2 on 5 matching bases. Germline CDR1 and CDR2: SGHVS and FNYEAQ. CDR3 length: 15 amino acids.

The table lists this clonotype with many counts. The chain couples TRBV6-1 to TRBJ1-5; 7 nucleotides agree with TRBD1. This CDR3 is 14 amino acids long. V dropped 7 bases and J dropped 4; count of bases not matched to a gene: 7. Germline CDR1 is MNHNS and CDR2 is SASEGT. The CDR3 DNA follows: TGTGCCAGCAAAACAGGGGCCGAAAATCAGCCCCAGCATTTT. Its translation: CASKTGAENQPQHF.

This clonotype was seen many times. The rearrangement joins TRBV15 to TRBJ2-2; 8 nucleotides agree with TRBD1. Germline V gene sequence: CDR1 LNHNV, CDR2 YYDKDF (reference sequence). Unmatched junction bases numbered 2, after V lost 4 bases and J lost 4 bases. CDR3 length: 14 residues. CDR3 DNA sequence: TGTGCCACCAGCAAGGGACAGGTCACCGGGGAGCTGTTTTTT. Its protein product is CATSKGQVTGELFF. Full variable domain (missing parts from reference TRBV15 and TRBJ2-2): DAMVIQNPRYQVTQFGKPVTLSCSQTLNHNVMYWYQQKSSQAPKLLFHYYDKDFNNEADTPDNFQSRRPNTSFCFLDIRSPGLGDTAMYLCATSKGQVTGELFFGEGSRLTVL.

This clonotype showed up many times. V is TRBV21-1 and J is TRBJ2-1; TRBD1 was called by the table and not checked on the DNA. TRBV21-1 is a recognized pseudogene. The CDR3 spans 13 residues. The CDR3 sequence: CASSERGTDEQFF. The CDR3 nucleotides are TGTGCCAGCAGCGAAAGAGGGACAGATGAGCAGTTCTTC.